This TCR beta chain comes out of a study of cytomegalovirus exposure and HLA in healthy donors. About the study: Caucasian-associated ancestry cluster membership applied to less than 85% of under 450 genotyped donors. Broader study findings: Some segments of the V type, notably TRBV6-2 and TRBV6-3, were excluded as indistinguishable.

Looked up from germline, CDR1 is GTSNPN and CDR2 is SVGIG (reference sequence). Trimming at V came to 1 base and at J to 10 bases, leaving 2 bases not matched to a gene. The length of the CDR3 is 11 residues. The PCR was carried out with 60 Vbeta primers and 13 Jbeta primers. Sequencing was performed with immunoSEQ multiplex PCR; in TCRdb, only in-frame clones are kept and a portion is missing. The sample shows 150,000 to 200,000 clones, approximately 80% of them seen only once. Comment on this clone: No antigen is known for it.

This sequence joins TRBV30 and TRBJ1-1, with TRBD1 matching over 8 bases. The material sequenced was PBMCs. The sequence derives from a girl aged 5-17 years in good health and CMV-seropositive. The DNA of the CDR3 is TGTGCCTGGAGTGATCAGGGGGCAGCTTTCTTT. Its translation: CAWSDQGAAFF.